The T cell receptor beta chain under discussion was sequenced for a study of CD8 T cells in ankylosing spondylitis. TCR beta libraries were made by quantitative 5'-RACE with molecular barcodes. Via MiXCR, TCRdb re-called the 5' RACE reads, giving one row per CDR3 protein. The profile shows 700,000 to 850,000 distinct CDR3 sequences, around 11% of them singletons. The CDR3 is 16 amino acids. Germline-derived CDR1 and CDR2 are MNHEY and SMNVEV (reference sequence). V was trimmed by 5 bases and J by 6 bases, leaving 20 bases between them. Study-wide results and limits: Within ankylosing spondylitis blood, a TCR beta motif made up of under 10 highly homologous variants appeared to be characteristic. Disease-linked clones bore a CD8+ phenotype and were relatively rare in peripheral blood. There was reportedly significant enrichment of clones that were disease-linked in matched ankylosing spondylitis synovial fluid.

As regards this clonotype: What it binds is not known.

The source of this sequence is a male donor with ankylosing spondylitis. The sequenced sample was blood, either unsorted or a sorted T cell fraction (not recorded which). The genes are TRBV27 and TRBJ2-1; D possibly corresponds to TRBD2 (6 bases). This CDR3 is CASSVPQGGGSNEQFF. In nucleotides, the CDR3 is TGTGCCAGCAGTGTACCCCAGGGAGGCGGTTCCAATGAGCAGTTCTTC.